The present T cell receptor (beta chain) was sequenced within a study of technical replicates of blood from a handful of donors. The protocol was immunoSEQ multiplex PCR, while the TCRdb copy is restricted to in-frame clones and leaves out a portion. The sample consists of tens of thousands of clones, around nine tenths of them appearing once. Trimming shortened V by 3 bases and J by 6 bases, and 10 bases separated the two germline ends. This CDR3 spans 13 amino acids. Germline V gene data show CDR1 as SGHTA and CDR2 as FQGTGA. This clonotype originated in a human donor in good health. This sequence joins TRBV7-3 and TRBJ2-3; tentatively, D is TRBD1 (6 bases). The sample taken for sequencing was T cells isolated from PBMCs. The CDR3 DNA reads TGTGCCAGCAGCTTGACAGGTTTCGATACGCAGTATTTT. Translating gives CASSLTGFDTQYF.